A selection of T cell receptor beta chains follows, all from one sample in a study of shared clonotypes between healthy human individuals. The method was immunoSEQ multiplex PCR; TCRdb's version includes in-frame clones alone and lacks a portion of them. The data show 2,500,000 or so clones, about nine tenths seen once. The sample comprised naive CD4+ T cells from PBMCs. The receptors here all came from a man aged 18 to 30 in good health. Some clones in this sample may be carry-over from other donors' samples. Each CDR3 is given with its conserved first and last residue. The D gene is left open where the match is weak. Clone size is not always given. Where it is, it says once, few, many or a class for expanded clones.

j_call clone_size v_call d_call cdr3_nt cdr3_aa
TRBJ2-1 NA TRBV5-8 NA TGTGCCAGCAGCTTGGAGGGGCTGGGTTACAATGAGCAGTTCTTC CASSLEGLGYNEQFF
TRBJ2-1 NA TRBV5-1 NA TGCGCCAGCAGCTTGGGAGGAGGTAGGAGCTCCTACAATGAGCAGTTCTTC CASSLGGGRSSYNEQFF
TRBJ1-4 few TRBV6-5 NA TGTGCCACCTCCGGACAGAGAAATGAAAAACTGTTTTTT CATSGQRNEKLFF
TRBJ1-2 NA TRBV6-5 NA TGTGCCAGCAGTCTAGGCTATGGCTACACCTTC CASSLGYGYTF
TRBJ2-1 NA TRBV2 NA TGTGCCAGCAGTCGACCATGGGGGAATGAGCAGTTCTTC CASSRPWGNEQFF
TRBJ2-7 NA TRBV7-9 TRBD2 TGTGCCAGCAGCTCAGCTAGCGGGAGGACCTACGAGCAGTACTTC CASSSASGRTYEQYF
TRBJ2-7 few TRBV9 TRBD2 TGTGCCAGCAGCCCACTAGCGGGAGGTTCCTACGAGCAGTACTTC CASSPLAGGSYEQYF
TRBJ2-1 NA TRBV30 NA TGTGCCTGGAGTCTGGGATTTATCGGCTTGGAGCAGTTCTTC CAWSLGFIGLEQFF
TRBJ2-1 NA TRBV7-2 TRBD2 TGTGCCAGCAGCTTAGTTGGGACTAGCACCTACAATGAGCAGTTCTTC CASSLVGTSTYNEQFF
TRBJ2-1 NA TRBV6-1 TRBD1 TGTGCCAGCAGTCCGACAGGGGGAGCCTACAATGAGCAGTTCTTC CASSPTGGAYNEQFF
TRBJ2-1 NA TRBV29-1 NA TGCAGCGTCGAAGGGGACAATCACAATGAGCAGTTCTTC CSVEGDNHNEQFF
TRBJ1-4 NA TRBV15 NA TGTGCCACCAGCAGAGATCAGGCCGAGCATGAAAAACTGTTTTTT CATSRDQAEHEKLFF
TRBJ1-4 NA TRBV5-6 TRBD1 TGTGCCAGCAGCCCGCGGACAGGGACTAATGAAAAACTGTTTTTT CASSPRTGTNEKLFF
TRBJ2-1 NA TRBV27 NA TGTGCCAGCAGGGCGAGCTCCTACAATGAGCAGTTCTTC CASRASSYNEQFF
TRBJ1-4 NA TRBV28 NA TGTGCCAGCAGGTCCTTCTTAGGGAATGAAAAACTGTTTTTT CASRSFLGNEKLFF
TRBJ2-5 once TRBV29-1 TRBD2 TGCAGCGTTCCTAGGCTAGCGGGAGTGGAGACCCAGTACTTC CSVPRLAGVETQYF
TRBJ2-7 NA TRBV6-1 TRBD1 TGTGCCAGCGCCCCCCGGGACAGACCCTACGAGCAGTACTTC CASAPRDRPYEQYF
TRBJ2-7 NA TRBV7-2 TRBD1 TGTGCCAGCAGCTTAAGACAGGGTGCCGGCGAGCAGTACTTC CASSLRQGAGEQYF
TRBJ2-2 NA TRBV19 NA TGTGCCAGTAGTATCCAGCATAACACCGGGGAGCTGTTTTTT CASSIQHNTGELFF
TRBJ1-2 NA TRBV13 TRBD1 TGTGCCAGCAGCCAGACAGGGGGGGGCTATGGCTACACCTTC CASSQTGGGYGYTF
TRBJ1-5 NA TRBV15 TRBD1 TGTGCCACCAGTCTTACTCCGGGACAGTCTCAGCCCCAGCATTTT CATSLTPGQSQPQHF
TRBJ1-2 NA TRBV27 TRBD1 TGTGCCAGCAGTTTTACTACCCGACAGGGGGCCTATGGCTACACCTTC CASSFTTRQGAYGYTF
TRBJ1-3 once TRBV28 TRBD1 TGTGCCAGCAGTTTGATGGAGGGGGCAAACTCTGGAAACACCATATATTTT CASSLMEGANSGNTIYF
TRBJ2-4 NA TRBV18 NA TGTGCCAGCTCACCCACGACAGGCACGGTGGGCATTCAGTACTTC CASSPTTGTVGIQYF
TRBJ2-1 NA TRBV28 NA TGTGCCAGCTCGTGGTACAATGAGCAGTTCTTC CASSWYNEQFF
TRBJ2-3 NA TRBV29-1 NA TGCAGCGTTGCGACCCACCACACAGATACGCAGTATTTT CSVATHHTDTQYF
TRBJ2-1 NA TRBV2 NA TGTGCCAGCAGCAGGACATTCATGGACAATGAGCAGTTCTTC CASSRTFMDNEQFF
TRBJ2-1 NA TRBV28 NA TGTGCCAGTAGGAGGCAGGAAACCTACAATGAGCAGTTCTTC CASRRQETYNEQFF
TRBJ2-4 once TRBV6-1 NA TGTGCCAGCAGTGAAACCTACGGAAACATTCAGTACTTC CASSETYGNIQYF
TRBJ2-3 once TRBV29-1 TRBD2 TGCAGCCAGATGACTAGCGGGAGAACAGATACGCAGTATTTT CSQMTSGRTDTQYF
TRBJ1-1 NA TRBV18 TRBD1 TGTGCCAGCTCACCACGACAGGGGGTAGGGACTGAAGCTTTCTTT CASSPRQGVGTEAFF
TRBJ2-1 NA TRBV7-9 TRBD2 TGTGCCAGCAGCAGAGCAATGGCGGGAGGGTCCGGTGAGCAGTTCTTC CASSRAMAGGSGEQFF
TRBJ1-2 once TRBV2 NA TGTGCCAGCGAGGCAGGCCCTAACTATGGCTACACCTTC CASEAGPNYGYTF
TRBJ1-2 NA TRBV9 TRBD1 TGTGCCAGCAGCCCCAGGACAGGGGGCGACTATGGCTACACCTTC CASSPRTGGDYGYTF
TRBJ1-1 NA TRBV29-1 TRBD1 TGCAGCGTTCGTCCCGGGACAGGGGGCACTGAAGCTTTCTTT CSVRPGTGGTEAFF
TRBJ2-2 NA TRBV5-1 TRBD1 TGCGCCAGCAGCTTGGACGGAGGACAGGGGAGAAACACCGGGGAGCTGTTTTTT CASSLDGGQGRNTGELFF
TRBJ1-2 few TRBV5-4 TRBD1 TGTGCCAGCAGCCGGGACAGGGGAAACTATGGCTACACCTTC CASSRDRGNYGYTF
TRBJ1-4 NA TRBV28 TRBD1 TGTGCCAGCAGCTTCCCGGGACAGACGAATGAAAAACTGTTTTTT CASSFPGQTNEKLFF
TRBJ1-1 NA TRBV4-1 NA TGCGCCAGCAGCCAACCCCTTACGACAGACCTTGAAGCTTTCTTT CASSQPLTTDLEAFF
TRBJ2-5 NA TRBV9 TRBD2 TGTGCCAGCAGCCTGGGACTAACGGGGACCCAGTACTTC CASSLGLTGTQYF
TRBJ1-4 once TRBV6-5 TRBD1 TGTGCCAGCAGTGGCCGAGGGACAGGGGTGTTGAAACTGTTTTTT CASSGRGTGVLKLFF
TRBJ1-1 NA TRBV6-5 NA TGTGCCAGCAGTTACCGGGGGCAGGTGAACACTGAAGCTTTCTTT CASSYRGQVNTEAFF
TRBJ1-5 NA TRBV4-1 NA TGCGCCAGCAGCCAAGTCAGGGAGGGCCCCAATCAGCCCCAGCATTTT CASSQVREGPNQPQHF
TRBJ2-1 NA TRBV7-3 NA TGTGCCAGCAGCAGGACCAACAACAATGAGCAGTTCTTC CASSRTNNNEQFF
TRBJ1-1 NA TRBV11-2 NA TGTGCCAGCAGCTCCCGGGCCCTGAACACTGAAGCTTTCTTT CASSSRALNTEAFF
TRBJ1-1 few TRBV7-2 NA TGTGCCAGCACCCGAGAACAGGCGAACACTGAAGCTTTCTTT CASTREQANTEAFF
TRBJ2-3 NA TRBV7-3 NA TGTGCCAGCAGTTCTCAAAACAACGGGGATACGCAGTATTTT CASSSQNNGDTQYF
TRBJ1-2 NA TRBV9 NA TGTGCCAGCAGCCCCAGGGTATTTTACGGCTACACCTTC CASSPRVFYGYTF